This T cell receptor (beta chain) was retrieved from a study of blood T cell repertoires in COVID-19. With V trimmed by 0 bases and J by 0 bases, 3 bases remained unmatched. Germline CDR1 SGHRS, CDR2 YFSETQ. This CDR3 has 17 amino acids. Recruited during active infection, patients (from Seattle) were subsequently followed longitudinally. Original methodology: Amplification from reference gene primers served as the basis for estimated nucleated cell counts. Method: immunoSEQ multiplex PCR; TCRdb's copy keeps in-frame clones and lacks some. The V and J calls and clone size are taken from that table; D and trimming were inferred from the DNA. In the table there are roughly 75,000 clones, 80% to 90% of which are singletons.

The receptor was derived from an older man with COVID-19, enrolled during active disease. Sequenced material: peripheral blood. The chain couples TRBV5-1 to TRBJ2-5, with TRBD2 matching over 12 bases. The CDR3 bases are TGCGCCAGCAGCTTGGGAGGACTAGCGGGGAACCAAGAGACCCAGTACTTC. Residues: CASSLGGLAGNQETQYF.